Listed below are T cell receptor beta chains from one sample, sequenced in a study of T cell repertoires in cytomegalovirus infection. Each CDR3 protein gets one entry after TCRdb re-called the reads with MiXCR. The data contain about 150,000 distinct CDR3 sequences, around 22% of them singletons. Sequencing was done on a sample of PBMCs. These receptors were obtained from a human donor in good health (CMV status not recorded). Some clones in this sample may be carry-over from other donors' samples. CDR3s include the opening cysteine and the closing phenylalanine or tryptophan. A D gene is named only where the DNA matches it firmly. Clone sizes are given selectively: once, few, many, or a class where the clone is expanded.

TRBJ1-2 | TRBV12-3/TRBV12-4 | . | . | TGTGCCAGCAGTCCCCAGGAGGTGTATGGCTACACCTTC | CASSPQEVYGYTF
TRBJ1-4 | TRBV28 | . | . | TGTGCCAGCAGTTTTCCCTCAACTAATGAAAAACTGTTTTTT | CASSFPSTNEKLFF
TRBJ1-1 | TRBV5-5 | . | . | TGTGCCAGCAGCTTGGAACCGGGGACTGAAGCTTTCTTT | CASSLEPGTEAFF
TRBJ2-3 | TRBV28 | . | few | TGTGCCAGCAGTTTGTCCAGAACGAGGGATACGCAGTATTTT | CASSLSRTRDTQYF
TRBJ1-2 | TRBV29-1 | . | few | TGCAGCGTTGTACCCGACGGGGAGAGGTATGGCTACACCTTC | CSVVPDGERYGYTF
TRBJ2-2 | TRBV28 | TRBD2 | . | TGTGCCAGCAGTTTTATTAGCGGGGGAGGTGGCACCGGGGAGCTGTTTTTT | CASSFISGGGGTGELFF
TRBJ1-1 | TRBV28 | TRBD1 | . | TGTGCCAGCACACTCTCCGGGACAGCCCCTGTAGCTTTCTTT | CASTLSGTAPVAFF
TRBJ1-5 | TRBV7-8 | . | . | TGTGCCAGCAGCTTAGCGCGGTCCCAACAGCCCCAGCATTTT | CASSLARSQQPQHF
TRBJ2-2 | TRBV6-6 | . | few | TGTGCCAGCAGTTACGCCGGAGACACCGGGGAGCTGTTTTTT | CASSYAGDTGELFF
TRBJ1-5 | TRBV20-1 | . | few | TGCAGTGCCCAAGACAGAGACAATCAGCCCCAGCATTTT | CSAQDRDNQPQHF
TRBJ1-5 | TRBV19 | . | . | TGTGCCAGCAAAACGGGCAGGGATCAGCCCCAGCATTTT | CASKTGRDQPQHF
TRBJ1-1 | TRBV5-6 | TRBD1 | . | TGTGCCAGCAGCTGGGACAGTGAGAACACTGAAGCTTTCTTT | CASSWDSENTEAFF
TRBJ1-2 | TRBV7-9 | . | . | TGTGCCAGCAGCTTGGACCACTATGGCTACACCTTC | CASSLDHYGYTF
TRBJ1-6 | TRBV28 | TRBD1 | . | TGTGCCAGCAGTGTCGGGGGACAGGGGCCCTCACCCCTCCACTTT | CASSVGGQGPSPLHF
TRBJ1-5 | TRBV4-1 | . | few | TGCGCCAGCAGCCCTCTCTGGGGCAGGGCCGGCAATCAGCCCCAGCATTTT | CASSPLWGRAGNQPQHF
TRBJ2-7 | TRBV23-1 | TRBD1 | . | TGCGCCAGCAGTCAATCGGGGTGCAGGGGGCGATCCGACGAGCAGTACTTC | CASSQSGCRGRSDEQYF
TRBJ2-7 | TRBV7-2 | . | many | TGTGCCAGCAGCTTTGCCTCAGCAGGCTCCTACGAGCAGTACTTC | CASSFASAGSYEQYF
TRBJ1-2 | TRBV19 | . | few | TGTGCCAGTAGTATCTCGGACTATGGCTACACCTTC | CASSISDYGYTF
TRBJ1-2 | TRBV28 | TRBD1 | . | TGTGCCAGCAGTTCGACAGGGGGCGCGGGCCACGGCTACACCTTC | CASSSTGGAGHGYTF
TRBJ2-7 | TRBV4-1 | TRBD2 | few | TGCGCCAGCAGCCAAGTTAAGACTAGCGGGAGTTCTAGCTCCTACGAGCAGTACTTC | CASSQVKTSGSSSSYEQYF
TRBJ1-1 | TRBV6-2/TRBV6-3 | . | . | TGTGCCAGCAGCTCCCCGAGAGGGGCCTACACTGAAGCTTTCTTT | CASSSPRGAYTEAFF
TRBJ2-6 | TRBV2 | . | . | TGTGCCAGCAGTGAAGAGGAGGCCGGGGCCAACGTCCTGACTTTC | CASSEEEAGANVLTF
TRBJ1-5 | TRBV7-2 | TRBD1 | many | TGTGCCAGCAGCTCCACGAATTTACAGGGGTGGAATCAGCCCCAGCATTTT | CASSSTNLQGWNQPQHF
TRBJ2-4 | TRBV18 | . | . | TGTGCCAGCTCACTACGGACAGAGGACATTCAGTACTTC | CASSLRTEDIQYF
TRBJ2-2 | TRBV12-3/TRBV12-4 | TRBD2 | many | TGTGCCACCCTGCGGGGGGGCATCACCGGGGAGCTGTTTTTT | CATLRGGITGELFF
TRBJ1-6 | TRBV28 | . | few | TGTGCCAGCAGTCCCCCTGAGAATAATTCACCCCTCCACTTT | CASSPPENNSPLHF